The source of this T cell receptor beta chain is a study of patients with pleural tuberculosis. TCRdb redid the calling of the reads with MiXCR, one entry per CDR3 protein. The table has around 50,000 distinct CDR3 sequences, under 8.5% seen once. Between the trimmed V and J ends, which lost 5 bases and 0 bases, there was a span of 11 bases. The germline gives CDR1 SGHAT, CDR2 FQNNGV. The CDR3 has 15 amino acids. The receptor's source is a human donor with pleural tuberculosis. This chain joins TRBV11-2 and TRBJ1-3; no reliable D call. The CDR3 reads CASSLMSNSGNTIYF. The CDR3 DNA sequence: TGTGCCAGCAGCCTTATGTCCAACTCTGGAAACACCATATATTTT.